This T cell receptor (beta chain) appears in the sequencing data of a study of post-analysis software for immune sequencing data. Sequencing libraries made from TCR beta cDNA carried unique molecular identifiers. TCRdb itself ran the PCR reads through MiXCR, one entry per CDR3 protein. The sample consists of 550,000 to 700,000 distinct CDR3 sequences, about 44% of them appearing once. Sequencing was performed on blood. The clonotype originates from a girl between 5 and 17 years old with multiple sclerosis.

CDR3 DNA: TGTGCCAGCAGCTTGGGGACCCTCGGGGAAGCTTTCTTT. Translated, it gives CASSLGTLGEAFF. The chain uses TRBV5-5 and TRBJ1-1; D is uncertain. The CDR3 extends over 13 amino acids. The V end was cut by 0 bases, the J end by 8 bases, with 11 bases between. The germline CDR1 and CDR2 sequences are SGHKS and YYEKEE (reference sequence).